This T cell receptor (beta chain) was sequenced during a study of T cells expressing NK-cell markers. Study information: Sorted CD3+CD56+NKG2C+, CD3+CD56+NKG2C- and CD3+CD56-NKG2C+ T cells supplied TCR beta repertoires.

From germline, CDR1 is KGHDR and CDR2 SFDVKD. The CDR3 consists of 12 residues. Study outcomes and limitations: In a group of 5 or 6 donors, dominant NKG2C+ clonotypes represented 1.0-7.0% of CD8+ T cells. Leadership of the CD3+CD56-NKG2C+ fraction also belonged to these clonotypes in several donors.

TCRdb reprocessed the 5' RACE reads and stores each CDR3 protein as one record, lacking DNA. The specimen's table records about 150,000 distinct CDR3 sequences. Remarks on this clonotype: The antigen is not known.

The genes are TRBV24-1 and TRBJ2-1. The source of this sequence is a woman in her 50s in good health. Sequenced: blood T cells: a sorted CD56 or NKG2C T cell subset, CD4+ or CD8+ T cells, or bulk PBMC T cells (not recorded which). The CDR3 here is CATSDFSDQQFF.